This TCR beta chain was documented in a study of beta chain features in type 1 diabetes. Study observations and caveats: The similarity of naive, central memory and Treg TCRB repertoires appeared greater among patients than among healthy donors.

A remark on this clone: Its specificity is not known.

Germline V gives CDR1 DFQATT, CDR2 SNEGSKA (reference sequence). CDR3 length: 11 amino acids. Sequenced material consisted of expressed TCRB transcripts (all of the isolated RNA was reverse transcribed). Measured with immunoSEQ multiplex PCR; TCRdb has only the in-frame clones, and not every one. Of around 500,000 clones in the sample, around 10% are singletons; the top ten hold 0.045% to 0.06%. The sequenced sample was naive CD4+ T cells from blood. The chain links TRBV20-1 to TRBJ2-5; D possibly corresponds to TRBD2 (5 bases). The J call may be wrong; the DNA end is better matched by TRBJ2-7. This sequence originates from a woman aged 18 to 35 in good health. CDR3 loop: CSGLQSYEQYF. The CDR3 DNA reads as TGCAGCGGACTTCAATCCTACGAGCAGTACTTC.